A selection of T cell receptor beta chains follows, all from one sample in a study of T-cell memory formation after mild COVID-19. One entry per CDR3 protein results from TCRdb running MiXCR on the 5' RACE reads. The sample has just over 350,000 distinct CDR3 sequences, approximately 15% seen once. Sequenced material: PBMCs or a T cell subset sorted from them (not recorded which). These TCRs come from a man younger than 35 who had mild COVID-19 (a few samples of this study predate the infection). Cell type and time point are not known. Both conserved end residues are part of each CDR3.

v_gene,CDR3aa
TRBV9,CASSVADRQSGNTIYF
TRBV18,CASSPYITDTQYF
TRBV7-2,CASSRDSPLRTDTQYF
TRBV4-3,CASSQEGTRGGNTIYF
TRBV6-2/TRBV6-3,CASSPRTGMENTEAFF
TRBV5-6,CASSLEGRRQYF
TRBV10-3,CAISESPGLAGGLTYNEQFF
TRBV4-1,CASSPGAILETQYF
TRBV7-2,CASRAGGVDSPLHF
TRBV7-2,CASSLGHNRNNEQFF
TRBV20-1,CSARLTTSGAFGEQFF
TRBV24-1,CATAGGAYNEQFF
TRBV6-2/TRBV6-3,CASSYPAPGTQYF
TRBV5-5,CASSLDPRNQPQHF
TRBV7-2,CASSRSLAGDVDTQYF
TRBV12-3/TRBV12-4,CASSSGGAPGELFF
TRBV2,CAGLEGQGLETQYF
TRBV12-3/TRBV12-4,CASSGGIWGHGAKNIQYF
TRBV7-9,CASSLADSAFGYNEQFF
TRBV10-1,CASSNKPTDTQYF
TRBV20-1,CSARASGGRNEQFF
TRBV5-1,CASSLGPNQPQHF
TRBV18,CASSPETGNSPLHF
TRBV4-1,CASSRRSSADTQYF
TRBV5-6,CASSLNILDTQYF
TRBV5-8,CASSTRTSGGADTQYF
TRBV4-3,CASSQDFPGELFF
TRBV7-2,CASSLEAGGRGNTIYF
TRBV24-1,CATSDQTSGRPNEQFF
TRBV10-3,CAISDNRGANEQYF